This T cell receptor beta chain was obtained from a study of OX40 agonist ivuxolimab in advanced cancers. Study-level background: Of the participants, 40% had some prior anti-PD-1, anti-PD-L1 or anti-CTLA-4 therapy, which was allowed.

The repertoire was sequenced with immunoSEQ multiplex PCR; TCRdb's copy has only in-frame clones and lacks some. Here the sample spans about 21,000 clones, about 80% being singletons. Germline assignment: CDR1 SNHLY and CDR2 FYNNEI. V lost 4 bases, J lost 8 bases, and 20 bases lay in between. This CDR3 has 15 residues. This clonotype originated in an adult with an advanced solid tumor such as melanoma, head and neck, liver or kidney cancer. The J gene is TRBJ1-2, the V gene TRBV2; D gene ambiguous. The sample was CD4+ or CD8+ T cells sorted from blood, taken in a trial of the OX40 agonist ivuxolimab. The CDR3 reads CASSGVKQPAWGYTF. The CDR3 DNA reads TGTGCCAGCAGTGGGGTAAAACAGCCCGCCTGGGGCTACACCTTC.